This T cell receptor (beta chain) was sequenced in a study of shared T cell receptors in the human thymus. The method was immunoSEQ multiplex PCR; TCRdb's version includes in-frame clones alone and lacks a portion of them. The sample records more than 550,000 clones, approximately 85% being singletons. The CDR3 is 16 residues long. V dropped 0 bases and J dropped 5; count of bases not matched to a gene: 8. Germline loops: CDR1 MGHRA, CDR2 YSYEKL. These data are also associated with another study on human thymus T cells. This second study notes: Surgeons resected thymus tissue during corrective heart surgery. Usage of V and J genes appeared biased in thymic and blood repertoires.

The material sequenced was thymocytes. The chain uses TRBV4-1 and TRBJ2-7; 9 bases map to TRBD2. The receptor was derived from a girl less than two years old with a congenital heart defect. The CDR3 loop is CASSQDRAGGPNEQYF. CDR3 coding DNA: TGCGCCAGCAGCCAAGATCGGGCGGGGGGGCCAAACGAGCAGTACTTC.